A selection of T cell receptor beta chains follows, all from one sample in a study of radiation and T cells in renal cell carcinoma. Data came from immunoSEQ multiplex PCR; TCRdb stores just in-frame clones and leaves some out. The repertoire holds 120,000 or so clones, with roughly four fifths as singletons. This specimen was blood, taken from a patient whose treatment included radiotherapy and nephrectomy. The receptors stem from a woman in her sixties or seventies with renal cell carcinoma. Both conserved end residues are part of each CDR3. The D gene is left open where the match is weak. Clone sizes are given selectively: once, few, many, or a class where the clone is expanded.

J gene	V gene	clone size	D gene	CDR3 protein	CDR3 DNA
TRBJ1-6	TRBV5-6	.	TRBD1	CASSPTGPDSPLHF	TGTGCCAGCAGCCCGACAGGGCCGGATTCACCCCTCCACTTT
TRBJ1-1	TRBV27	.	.	CASSLSNPRAGTEAFF	TGTGCCAGCAGTTTATCGAACCCCAGAGCAGGCACTGAAGCTTTCTTT
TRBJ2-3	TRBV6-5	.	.	CASSFEGSSTDTQYF	TGTGCCAGCAGTTTTGAAGGGAGTAGCACAGATACGCAGTATTTT
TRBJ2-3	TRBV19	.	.	CASSIVLAPDTQYF	TGTGCCAGTAGTATAGTTCTGGCCCCAGATACGCAGTATTTT
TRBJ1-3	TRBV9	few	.	CASSVTGARGNTIYF	TGTGCCAGCAGCGTAACGGGGGCGCGGGGAAACACCATATATTTT
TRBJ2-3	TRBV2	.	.	CASTDPSGGYNTDTQYF	TGTGCCAGCACCGACCCCTCCGGGGGCTATAACACAGATACGCAGTATTTT
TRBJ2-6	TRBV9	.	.	CASSAQQNRAGANVLTF	TGTGCCAGCAGCGCACAACAGAACAGGGCTGGGGCCAACGTCCTGACTTTC
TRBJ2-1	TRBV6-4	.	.	CASSPQQGGYNEQFF	TGTGCCAGCAGTCCCCAACAGGGAGGGTACAATGAGCAGTTCTTC
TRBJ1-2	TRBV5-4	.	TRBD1	CASSLGTGQADYGYTF	TGTGCCAGCAGCCTTGGGACAGGGCAAGCGGACTATGGCTACACCTTC
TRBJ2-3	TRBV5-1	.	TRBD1	CASSLDRGSADTQYF	TGCGCCAGCAGCCTCGACAGGGGCTCGGCAGATACGCAGTATTTT
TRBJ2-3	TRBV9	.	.	CASSVAGGGTDTQYF	TGTGCCAGCAGCGTAGCGGGCGGAGGCACAGATACGCAGTATTTT
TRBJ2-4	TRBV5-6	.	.	CASSFGLRQAKNIQYF	TGTGCCAGCAGCTTCGGGCTGCGACAAGCCAAAAACATTCAGTACTTC
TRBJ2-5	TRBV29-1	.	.	CSVEDRQGLTQYF	TGCAGCGTTGAAGATCGGCAGGGCCTGACCCAGTACTTC
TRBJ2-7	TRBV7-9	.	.	CASSFSGLHSYEQYF	TGTGCCAGCAGCTTCTCGGGACTGCATTCCTACGAGCAGTACTTC
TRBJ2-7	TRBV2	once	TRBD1	CASTKDRGRSYEQYF	TGTGCCAGCACTAAGGACAGGGGAAGATCCTACGAGCAGTACTTC
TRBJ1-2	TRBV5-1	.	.	CASSLGSGDYGYTF	TGCGCCAGCAGCTTGGGATCGGGGGACTATGGCTACACCTTC
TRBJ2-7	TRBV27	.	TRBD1	CASSTQGARYEQYF	TGTGCCAGCAGTACTCAGGGGGCAAGATACGAGCAGTACTTC
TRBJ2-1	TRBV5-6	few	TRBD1	CASSSQDRVKYNEQFF	TGTGCCAGCAGCTCCCAGGACAGGGTTAAGTACAATGAGCAGTTCTTC
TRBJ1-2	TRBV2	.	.	CASSERLVYGYTF	TGTGCCAGCAGTGAAAGGCTGGTCTATGGCTACACCTTC
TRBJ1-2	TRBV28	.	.	CASSFSSEVYTF	TGTGCCAGCAGTTTCTCTTCAGAGGTCTACACCTTC
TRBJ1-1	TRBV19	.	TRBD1	CASSTSYRGDTEAFF	TGTGCCAGTAGTACCTCTTACAGGGGGGACACTGAAGCTTTCTTT
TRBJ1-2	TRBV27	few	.	CASSLSGVNYGYTF	TGTGCCAGCAGTTTATCGGGAGTTAACTATGGCTACACCTTC
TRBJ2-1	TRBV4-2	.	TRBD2	CASSQGLAGGRYNEQFF	TGTGCCAGCAGCCAGGGACTAGCGGGAGGGCGCTACAATGAGCAGTTCTTC
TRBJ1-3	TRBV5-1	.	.	CASSLVAGSGNTIYF	TGCGCCAGCAGCTTGGTAGCCGGGTCTGGAAACACCATATATTTT
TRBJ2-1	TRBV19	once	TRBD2	CASTQTSGRVSYNEQFF	TGTGCCAGTACCCAGACTAGCGGGAGGGTCTCCTACAATGAGCAGTTCTTC
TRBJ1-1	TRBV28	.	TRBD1	CASIPPGGQGSGSGRDTEAFF	TGTGCCAGCATCCCTCCAGGGGGACAGGGGAGTGGGTCGGGAAGGGACACTGAAGCTTTCTTT
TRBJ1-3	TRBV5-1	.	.	CASSLGPVGEDFSGNTIYF	TGCGCCAGCAGCTTGGGGCCCGTGGGGGAGGATTTCTCTGGAAACACCATATATTTT
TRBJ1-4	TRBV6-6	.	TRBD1	CASSPGTGGKLFF	TGTGCCAGCAGCCCCGGGACAGGGGGAAAACTGTTTTTT
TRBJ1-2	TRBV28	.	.	CASSLGPGDGGYTF	TGTGCCAGCAGTTTGGGTCCCGGAGATGGTGGCTACACCTTC
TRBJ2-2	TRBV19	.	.	CASSISGNTGELFF	TGTGCCAGTAGTATTTCCGGCAACACCGGGGAGCTGTTTTTT
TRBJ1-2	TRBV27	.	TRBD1	CASSLRGTGGGPNYGYTF	TGTGCCAGCAGTTTGCGCGGGACAGGGGGAGGTCCTAACTATGGCTACACCTTC
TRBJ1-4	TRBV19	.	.	CASRGLRTNEKLFF	TGTGCCAGTAGGGGACTGAGAACTAATGAAAAACTGTTTTTT
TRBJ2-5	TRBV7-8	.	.	CASSPDRENQETQYF	TGTGCCAGCAGCCCAGACCGGGAAAATCAAGAGACCCAGTACTTC
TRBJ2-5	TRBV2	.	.	CASSHKPETQYF	TGTGCCAGCAGCCATAAACCCGAGACCCAGTACTTC
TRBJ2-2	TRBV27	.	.	CASSSRGNTGELFF	TGTGCCAGCAGTTCGAGGGGAAACACCGGGGAGCTGTTTTTT
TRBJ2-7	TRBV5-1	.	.	CASSLDWGYEQYF	TGCGCCAGCAGCTTGGACTGGGGGTACGAGCAGTACTTC
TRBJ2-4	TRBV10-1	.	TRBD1	CASSESWAGGSGIQYF	TGCGCCAGCAGTGAGTCTTGGGCAGGGGGCTCGGGCATTCAGTACTTC